The rows below give T cell receptor beta chains drawn from one sample of a study of blood T cell repertoires in COVID-19. This table comes from immunoSEQ multiplex PCR, and its TCRdb copy is limited to in-frame clones, with some not included. The data hold hundreds of thousands of clones, with about nine tenths observed a single time. The specimen sequenced was PBMCs or T cells enriched from blood (not recorded which). These receptors came from a woman aged 60-75 years who had recovered from COVID-19. Each CDR3 is given with its conserved first and last residue. The D gene is left open where the match is weak. Some rows mark clone size as missing; the rest say once, few, many or name a class of expanded clone.

16	TRBJ2-5	.	TRBD1	TRBV11-2	CASSRTGTDFQETQYF	TGTGCCAGCAGTCGAACCGGGACAGACTTCCAAGAGACCCAGTACTTC
14	TRBJ2-1	.	TRBD1	TRBV18	CASSSGTGGNEQFF	TGTGCCAGCTCATCAGGGACAGGGGGGAATGAGCAGTTCTTC
14	TRBJ2-5	few	TRBD2	TRBV19	CASSSRTSLETQYF	TGTGCCAGTAGTTCCCGGACTAGCTTGGAGACCCAGTACTTC
14	TRBJ2-7	.	TRBD2	TRBV5-1	CASSLAEGGVEQYF	TGCGCCAGCAGCTTGGCCGAGGGAGGGGTCGAGCAGTACTTC
15	TRBJ1-2	once	TRBD1	TRBV5-6	CASRTRDRGGRGYTF	TGTGCCAGCAGAACCCGGGACAGGGGTGGACGTGGCTACACCTTC
17	TRBJ2-4	.	TRBD1	TRBV5-1	CASRGDRGALAKNIQYF	TGCGCCAGCAGAGGGGACAGGGGAGCACTAGCCAAAAACATTCAGTACTTC
15	TRBJ1-5	.	TRBD1	TRBV5-1	CASSFGDREHQPQHF	TGCGCCAGCAGCTTCGGGGACAGGGAACATCAGCCCCAGCATTTT
16	TRBJ1-5	.	TRBD1	TRBV5-4	CASSPGQGYSNQPQHF	TGTGCCAGCAGCCCTGGACAGGGCTATAGCAATCAGCCCCAGCATTTT
13	TRBJ2-7	.	.	TRBV28	CASSRQVSYEQYF	TGTGCCAGCAGTAGACAGGTCTCCTACGAGCAGTACTTC
16	TRBJ2-1	.	TRBD2	TRBV5-4	CASSPATSGLYNEQFF	TGTGCCAGCAGCCCGGCGACTAGCGGGCTCTACAATGAGCAGTTCTTC
15	TRBJ2-7	.	TRBD1	TRBV7-6	CASSARTGGKDEQYF	TGTGCCAGCAGCGCCCGGACAGGGGGCAAGGACGAGCAGTACTTC
13	TRBJ1-1	.	.	TRBV5-4	CASSSYGGQEAFF	TGTGCCAGCAGCTCCTACGGGGGGCAGGAAGCTTTCTTT
13	TRBJ1-5	.	.	TRBV19	CASSPRPDQPQHF	TGTGCCAGTAGTCCTAGACCCGATCAGCCCCAGCATTTT
15	TRBJ2-2	.	.	TRBV7-2	CASSPRDRNTGELFF	TGTGCCAGCAGCCCTCGTGACAGAAACACCGGGGAGCTGTTTTTT
17	TRBJ1-5	.	.	TRBV2	CASSEAPGYEGNQPQHF	TGTGCCAGCAGTGAAGCGCCGGGGTATGAGGGCAATCAGCCCCAGCATTTT
16	TRBJ2-3	.	TRBD2	TRBV30	CAWSYKAGGSTDTQYF	TGTGCCTGGAGTTATAAGGCGGGGGGCAGCACAGATACGCAGTATTTT
11	TRBJ2-7	.	.	TRBV6-5	CATEGGLYPVF	TGTGCCACCGAAGGTGGGCTGTACCCCGTCTTC
15	TRBJ2-3	.	.	TRBV4-1	CASSQDGVPGDTQYF	TGCGCCAGCAGCCAAGACGGAGTCCCAGGGGATACGCAGTATTTT
16	TRBJ1-5	.	.	TRBV4-1	CASSQDRVNSNQPQHF	TGCGCCAGCAGCCAAGATCGGGTTAATAGCAATCAGCCCCAGCATTTT
15	TRBJ1-4	.	TRBD1	TRBV5-5	CASSLGGTGAEKLFF	TGTGCCAGCAGCTTGGGGGGGACAGGGGCTGAAAAACTGTTTTTT
16	TRBJ1-3	.	.	TRBV11-3	CASSARGGDSGNTIYF	TGTGCCAGCAGCGCGAGGGGAGGGGACTCTGGAAACACCATATATTTT
16	TRBJ1-3	.	.	TRBV2	CASSDLGGRPGNTIYF	TGTGCCAGCAGTGATCTTGGAGGGCGACCTGGAAACACCATATATTTT